This record covers a single T cell receptor beta chain. The specificity of this receptor is unknown. Per-base quality was not reported, and no clone a single base away is much larger than it. Libraries came from RT-PCR. The reads were generated on an Illumina HiSeq 2500. Using fastp trimming at Q25 and MiXCR clonotype assembly, TCRdb reanalyzed the public sequencing data and kept in-frame beta chains. A single entry per CDR3 protein holds the most common genes and DNA from its merged rows. The sample records about 780,000 distinct CDR3 sequences, less than 20% of which are singletons. The top ten constitute 9.5% to 13% of the sample. CDR1 and CDR2, looked up from the germline V gene, are MNHEY and SVGEGT. The CDR3 measures 13 amino acids from cysteine to phenylalanine. Only the CDR3 part of the read is kept: 39 bases, read in frame from the first base. Relative to germline, V is 6 bases shorter and J is 5 bases shorter, with 14 bases between their ends.

The record originates from a study of response to subunit inactivated influenza vaccine (dated by TCRdb to 2016 to 2018). Regarding the complete study: Deep quantitative T cell receptor repertoire profiling was used in the study to track responses to a trivalent subunit inactivated influenza vaccine.

The study at large found these results: The authors suggested that each seasonal influenza vaccination may recruit only a limited number of new T cells.

The sequence came from a man aged 45 to 65 who received an inactivated influenza vaccine. Donor details come from another sample of the same person, matched by shared clones. This material consisted of PBMCs from blood, taken approximately 5 days after vaccination. The sequence is built from TRBV6-2 or TRBV6-3 and TRBJ2-7; the D element might be TRBD1 or TRBD2, as each aligns at 6 bases. CDR3 loop: CASSGLQGNEQYF. Read as DNA, the sequence is TGTGCCAGCAGCGGACTACAGGGCAACGAGCAGTACTTC.